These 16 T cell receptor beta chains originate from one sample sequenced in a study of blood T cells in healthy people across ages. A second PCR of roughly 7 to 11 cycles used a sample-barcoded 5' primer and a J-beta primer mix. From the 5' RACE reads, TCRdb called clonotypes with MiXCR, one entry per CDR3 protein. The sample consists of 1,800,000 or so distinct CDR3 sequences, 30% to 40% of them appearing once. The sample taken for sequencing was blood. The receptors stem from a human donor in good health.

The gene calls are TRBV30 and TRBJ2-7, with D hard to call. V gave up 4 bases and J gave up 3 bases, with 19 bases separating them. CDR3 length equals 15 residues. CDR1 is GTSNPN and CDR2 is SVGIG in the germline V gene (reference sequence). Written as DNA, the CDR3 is TGTGCCTGGATCCCATGCCTCCAATGGGGCTACGAGCAGTACTTC. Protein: CAWIPCLQWGYEQYF.

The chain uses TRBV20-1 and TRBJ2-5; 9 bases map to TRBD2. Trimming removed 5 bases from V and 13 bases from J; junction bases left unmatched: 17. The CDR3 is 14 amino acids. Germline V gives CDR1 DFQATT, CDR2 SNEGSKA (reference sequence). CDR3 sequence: CSADPKRGDYKTYF. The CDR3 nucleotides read TGCAGTGCTGATCCGAAGCGGGGGGACTATAAAACGTACTTC.

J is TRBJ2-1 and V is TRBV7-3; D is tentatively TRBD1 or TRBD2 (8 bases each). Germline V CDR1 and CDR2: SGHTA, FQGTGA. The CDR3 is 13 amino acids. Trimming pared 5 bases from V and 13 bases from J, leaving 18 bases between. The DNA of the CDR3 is TGTGCCAGCAGCCCCGGCGGGGGGACAGGTCAGTTCTTC. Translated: CASSPGGGTGQFF.

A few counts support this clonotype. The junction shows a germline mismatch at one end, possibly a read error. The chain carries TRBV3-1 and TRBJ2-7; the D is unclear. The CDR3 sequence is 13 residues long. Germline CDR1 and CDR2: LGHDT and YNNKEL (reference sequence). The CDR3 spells CASSQVSGGEQYF. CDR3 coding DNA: TGCGCCAGCAGCCAAGTGTCAGGCGGCGAGCAGTACTTC.

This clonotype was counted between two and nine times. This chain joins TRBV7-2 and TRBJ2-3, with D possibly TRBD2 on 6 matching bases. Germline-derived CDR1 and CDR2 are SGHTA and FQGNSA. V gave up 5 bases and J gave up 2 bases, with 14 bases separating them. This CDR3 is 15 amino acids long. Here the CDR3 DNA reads TGTGCCAGCAGCCCCCGGCGGGACTCCACAGATACGCAGTATTTT. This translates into CASSPRRDSTDTQYF.

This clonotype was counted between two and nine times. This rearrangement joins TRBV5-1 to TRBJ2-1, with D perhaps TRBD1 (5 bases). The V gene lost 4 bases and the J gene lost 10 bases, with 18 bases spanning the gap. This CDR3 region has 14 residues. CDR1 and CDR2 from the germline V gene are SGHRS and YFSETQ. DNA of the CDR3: TGCGCCAGCAGCCAGCTTGTCGACGACAGCGAGCAGTTCTTC. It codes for CASSQLVDDSEQFF.

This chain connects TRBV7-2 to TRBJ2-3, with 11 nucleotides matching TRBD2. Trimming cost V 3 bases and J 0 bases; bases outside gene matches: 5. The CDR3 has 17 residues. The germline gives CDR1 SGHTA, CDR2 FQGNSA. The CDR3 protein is CASSFDGTSGSTDTQYF. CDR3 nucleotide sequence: TGTGCCAGCAGCTTCGACGGGACTAGCGGTAGCACAGATACGCAGTATTTT. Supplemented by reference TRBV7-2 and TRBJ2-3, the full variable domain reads GAGVSQSPSNKVTEKGKDVELRCDPISGHTALYWYRQSLGQGLEFLIYFQGNSAPDKSGLPSDRFSAERTGGSVSTLTIQRTQQEDSAVYLCASSFDGTSGSTDTQYFGPGTRLTVL.

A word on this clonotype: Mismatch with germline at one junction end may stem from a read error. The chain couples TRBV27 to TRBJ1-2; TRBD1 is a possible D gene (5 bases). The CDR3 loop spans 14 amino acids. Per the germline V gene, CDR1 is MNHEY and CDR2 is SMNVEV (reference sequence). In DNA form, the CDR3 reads TGTGCCGGCAGCAACCGGGACTACGTTAATGGCTACACCTTC. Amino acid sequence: CAGSNRDYVNGYTF.

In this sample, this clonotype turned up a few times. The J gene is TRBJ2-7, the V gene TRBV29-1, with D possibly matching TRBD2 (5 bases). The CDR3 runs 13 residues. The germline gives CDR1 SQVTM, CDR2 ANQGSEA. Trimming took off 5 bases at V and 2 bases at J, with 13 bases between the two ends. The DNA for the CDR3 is TGCAGCGTTCGCAGGACTCTCACCTACGAGCAGTACTTC. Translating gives CSVRRTLTYEQYF.

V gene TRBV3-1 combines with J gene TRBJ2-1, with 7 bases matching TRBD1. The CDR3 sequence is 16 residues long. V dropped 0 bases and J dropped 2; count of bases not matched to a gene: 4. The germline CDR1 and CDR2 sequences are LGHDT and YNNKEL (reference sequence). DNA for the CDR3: TGTGCCAGCAGCCAAGATCTAGGGGGCACCTACAATGAGCAGTTCTTC. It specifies CASSQDLGGTYNEQFF.

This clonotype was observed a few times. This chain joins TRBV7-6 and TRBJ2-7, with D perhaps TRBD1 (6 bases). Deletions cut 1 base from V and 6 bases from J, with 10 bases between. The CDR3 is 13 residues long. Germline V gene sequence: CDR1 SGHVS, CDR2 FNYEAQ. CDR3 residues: CASSLESRGEQYF. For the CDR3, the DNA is TGTGCCAGCAGCTTAGAATCCAGGGGCGAGCAGTACTTC.

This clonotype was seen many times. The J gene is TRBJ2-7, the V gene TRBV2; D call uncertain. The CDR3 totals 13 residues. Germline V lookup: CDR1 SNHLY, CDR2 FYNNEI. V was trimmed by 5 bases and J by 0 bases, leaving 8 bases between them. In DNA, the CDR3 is TGTGCCAGCAGTTTCCAGAACTCCTACGAGCAGTACTTC. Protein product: CASSFQNSYEQYF.

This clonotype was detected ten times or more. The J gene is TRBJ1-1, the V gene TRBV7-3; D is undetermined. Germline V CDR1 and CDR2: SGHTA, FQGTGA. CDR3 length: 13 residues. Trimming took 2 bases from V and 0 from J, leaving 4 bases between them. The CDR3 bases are TGTGCCAGCAGCTTACAGTTGAACACTGAAGCTTTCTTT. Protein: CASSLQLNTEAFF.

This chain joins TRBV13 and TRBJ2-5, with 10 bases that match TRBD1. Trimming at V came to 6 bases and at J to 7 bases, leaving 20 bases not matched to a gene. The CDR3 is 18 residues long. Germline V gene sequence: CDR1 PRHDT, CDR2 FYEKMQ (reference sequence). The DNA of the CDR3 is TGTGCCAGCAGTAGTGTTCGACAGGGGGCGCTGAGAGTGGGGACCCAGTACTTC. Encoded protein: CASSSVRQGALRVGTQYF.

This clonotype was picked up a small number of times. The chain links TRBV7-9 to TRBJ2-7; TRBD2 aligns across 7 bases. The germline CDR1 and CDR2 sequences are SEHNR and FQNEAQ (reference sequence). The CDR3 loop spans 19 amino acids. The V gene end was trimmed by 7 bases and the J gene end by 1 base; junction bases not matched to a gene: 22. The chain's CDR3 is CASTQFQGGSVFLSYEQYF. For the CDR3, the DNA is TGTGCCAGCACCCAATTCCAGGGAGGGTCCGTCTTCCTGTCCTACGAGCAGTACTTC.

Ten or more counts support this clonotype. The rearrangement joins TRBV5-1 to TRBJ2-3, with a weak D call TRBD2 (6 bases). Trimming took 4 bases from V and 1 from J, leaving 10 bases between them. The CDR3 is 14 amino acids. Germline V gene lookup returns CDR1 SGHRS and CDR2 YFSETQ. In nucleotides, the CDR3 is TGCGCCAGCAGCGTGGGACTCGGCACAGATACGCAGTATTTT. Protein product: CASSVGLGTDTQYF.